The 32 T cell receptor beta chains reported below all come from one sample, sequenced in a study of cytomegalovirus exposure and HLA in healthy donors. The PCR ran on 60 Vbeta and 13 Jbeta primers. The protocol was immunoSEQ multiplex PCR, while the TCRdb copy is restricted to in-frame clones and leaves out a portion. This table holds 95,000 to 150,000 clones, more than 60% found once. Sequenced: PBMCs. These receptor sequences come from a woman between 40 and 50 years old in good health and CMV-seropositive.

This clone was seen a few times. CDR3 sequence reads: CAWIFDWNSGNTIYF. In nucleotides, the CDR3 is TGTGCCTGGATCTTTGACTGGAACTCTGGAAACACCATATATTTT. This chain connects TRBV30 to TRBJ1-3; no clear D gene. Trimming pared 4 bases from V and 0 bases from J, leaving 13 bases between. The germline CDR1 and CDR2 sequences are GTSNPN and SVGIG (reference sequence). CDR3 length equals 15 residues.

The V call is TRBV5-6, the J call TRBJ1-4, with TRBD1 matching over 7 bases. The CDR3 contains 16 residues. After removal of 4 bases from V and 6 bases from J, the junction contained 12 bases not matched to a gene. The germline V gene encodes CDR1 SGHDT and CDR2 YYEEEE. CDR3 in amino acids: CASSENLGTADEKLFF. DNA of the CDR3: TGTGCCAGCAGCGAGAACCTAGGGACAGCTGATGAAAAACTGTTTTTT. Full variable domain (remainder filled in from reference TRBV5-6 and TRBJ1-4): DAGVTQSPTHLIKTRGQQVTLRCSPKSGHDTVSWYQQALGQGPQFIFQYYEEEERQRGNFPDRFSGHQFPNYSSELNVNALLLGDSALYLCASSENLGTADEKLFFGSGTQLSVL.

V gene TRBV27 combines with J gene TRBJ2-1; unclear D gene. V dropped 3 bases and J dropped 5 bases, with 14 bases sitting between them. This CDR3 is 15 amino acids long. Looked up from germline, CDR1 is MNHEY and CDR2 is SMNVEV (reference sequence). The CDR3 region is CASSFHRGYNNEQFF. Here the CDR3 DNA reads TGTGCCAGCAGTTTCCACCGCGGATATAACAATGAGCAGTTCTTC.

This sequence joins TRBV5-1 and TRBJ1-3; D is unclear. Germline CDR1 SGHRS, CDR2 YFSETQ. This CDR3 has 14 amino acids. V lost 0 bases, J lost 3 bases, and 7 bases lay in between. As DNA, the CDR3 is TGCGCCAGCAGCTTGGCTGCGGGTGGAAACACCATATATTTT. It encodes CASSLAAGGNTIYF.

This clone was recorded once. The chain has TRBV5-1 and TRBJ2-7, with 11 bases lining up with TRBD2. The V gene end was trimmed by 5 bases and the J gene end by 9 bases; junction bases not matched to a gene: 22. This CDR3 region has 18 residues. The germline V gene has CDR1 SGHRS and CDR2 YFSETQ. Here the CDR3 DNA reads TGCGCCAGCAGACAAGGGCCAAACTCCGGACTAGCGGGTCCCCGGCAGTACTTC. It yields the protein CASRQGPNSGLAGPRQYF.

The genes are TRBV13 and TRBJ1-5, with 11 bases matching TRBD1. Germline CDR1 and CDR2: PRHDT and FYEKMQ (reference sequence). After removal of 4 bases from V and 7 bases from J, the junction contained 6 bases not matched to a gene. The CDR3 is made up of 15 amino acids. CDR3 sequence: CASSWGTGGNQPQHF. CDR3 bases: TGTGCCAGCAGCTGGGGGACAGGGGGGAACCAGCCCCAGCATTTT.

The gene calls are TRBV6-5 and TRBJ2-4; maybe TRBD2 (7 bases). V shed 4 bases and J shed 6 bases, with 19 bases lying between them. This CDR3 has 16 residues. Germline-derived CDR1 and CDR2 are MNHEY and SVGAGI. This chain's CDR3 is CASSLHEGGPRNIQYF. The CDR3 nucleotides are TGTGCCAGCAGTTTACATGAGGGGGGGCCTAGAAACATTCAGTACTTC.

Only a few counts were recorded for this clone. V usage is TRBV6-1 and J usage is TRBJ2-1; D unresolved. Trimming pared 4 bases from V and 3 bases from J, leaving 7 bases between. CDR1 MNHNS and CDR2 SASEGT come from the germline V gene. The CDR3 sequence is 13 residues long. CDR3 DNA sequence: TGTGCCAGCAGTGGACACCACTACAATGAGCAGTTCTTC. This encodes CASSGHHYNEQFF.

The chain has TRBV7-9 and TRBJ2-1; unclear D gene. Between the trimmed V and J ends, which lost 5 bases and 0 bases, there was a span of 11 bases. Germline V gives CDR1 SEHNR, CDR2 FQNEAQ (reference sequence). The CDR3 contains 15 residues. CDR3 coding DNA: TGTGCCAGCAGCCTCAAAAGGAGCTCCTACAATGAGCAGTTCTTC. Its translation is CASSLKRSSYNEQFF.

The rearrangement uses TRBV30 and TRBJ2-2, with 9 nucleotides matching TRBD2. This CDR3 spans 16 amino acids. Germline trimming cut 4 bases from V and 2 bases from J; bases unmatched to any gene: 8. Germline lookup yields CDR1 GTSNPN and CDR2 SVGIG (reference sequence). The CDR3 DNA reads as TGTGCCTGGACGTTGCGGGGACTAGCTAACACCGGGGAGCTGTTTTTT. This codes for CAWTLRGLANTGELFF.

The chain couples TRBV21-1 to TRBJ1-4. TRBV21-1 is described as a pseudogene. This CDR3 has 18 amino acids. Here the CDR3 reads CASSNLVRMGWRNEKLFF. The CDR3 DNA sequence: TGTGCCAGCAGCAACTTGGTTCGAATGGGATGGAGGAATGAAAAACTGTTTTTT.

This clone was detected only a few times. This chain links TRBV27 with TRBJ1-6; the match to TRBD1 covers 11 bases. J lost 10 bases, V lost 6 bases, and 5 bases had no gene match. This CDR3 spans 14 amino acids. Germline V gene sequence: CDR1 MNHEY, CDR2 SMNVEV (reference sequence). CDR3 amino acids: CASSSGQGESPLHF. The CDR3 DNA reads TGTGCCAGCAGCTCGGGACAGGGGGAATCACCCCTCCACTTT.

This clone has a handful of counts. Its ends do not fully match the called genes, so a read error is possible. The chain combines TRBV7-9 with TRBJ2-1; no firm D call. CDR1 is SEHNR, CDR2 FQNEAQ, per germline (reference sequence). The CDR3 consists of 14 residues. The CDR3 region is CSSSLGGYGNEQFF. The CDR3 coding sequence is TGTTCCAGCAGCTTAGGTGGCTACGGGAATGAGCAGTTCTTC.

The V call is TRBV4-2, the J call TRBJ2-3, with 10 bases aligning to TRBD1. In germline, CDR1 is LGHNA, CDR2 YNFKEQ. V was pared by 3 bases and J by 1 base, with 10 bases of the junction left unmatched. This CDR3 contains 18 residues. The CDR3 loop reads CASSHYPDRGPGTDTQYF. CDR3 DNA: TGTGCCAGCAGCCATTACCCCGACAGGGGGCCTGGCACAGATACGCAGTATTTT.

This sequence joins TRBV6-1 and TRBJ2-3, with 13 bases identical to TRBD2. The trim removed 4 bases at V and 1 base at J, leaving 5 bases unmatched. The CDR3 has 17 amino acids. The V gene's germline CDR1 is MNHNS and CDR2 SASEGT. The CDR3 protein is CASSALTSGGRTDTQYF. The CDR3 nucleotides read TGTGCCAGCAGTGCCTTGACTAGCGGGGGGCGCACAGATACGCAGTATTTT.

The CDR3 coding sequence is TGTGCCAGCAGCTTGGTCCCAGTGAGCACAGATACGCAGTATTTT. Translated, it gives CASSLVPVSTDTQYF. The chain couples TRBV5-6 to TRBJ2-3; D unresolved. The V gene lost 0 bases and the J gene lost 0 bases, with 8 bases spanning the gap. Germline V gene data show CDR1 as SGHDT and CDR2 as YYEEEE. This CDR3 contains 15 residues.

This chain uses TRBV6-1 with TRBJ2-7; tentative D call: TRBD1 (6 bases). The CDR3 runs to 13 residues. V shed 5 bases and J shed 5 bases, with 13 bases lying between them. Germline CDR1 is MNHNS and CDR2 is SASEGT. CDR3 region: CASSHRVPHEQYF. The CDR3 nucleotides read TGTGCCAGCAGTCACAGGGTTCCCCACGAGCAGTACTTC.

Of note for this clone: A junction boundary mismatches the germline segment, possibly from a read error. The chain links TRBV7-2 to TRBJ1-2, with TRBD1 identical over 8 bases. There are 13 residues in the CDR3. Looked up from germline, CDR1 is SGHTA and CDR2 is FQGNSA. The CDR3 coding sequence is TGTGCCAGCAGCTACAGGGGGAAGTATGGCTACCCCTTC. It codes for CASSYRGKYGYPF.

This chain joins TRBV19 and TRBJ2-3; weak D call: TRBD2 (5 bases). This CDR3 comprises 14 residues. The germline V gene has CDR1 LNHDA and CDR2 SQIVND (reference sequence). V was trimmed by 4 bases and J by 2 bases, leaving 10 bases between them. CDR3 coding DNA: TGTGCCAGTAGTACCGGGGTTCTCACAGATACGCAGTATTTT. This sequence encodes CASSTGVLTDTQYF.

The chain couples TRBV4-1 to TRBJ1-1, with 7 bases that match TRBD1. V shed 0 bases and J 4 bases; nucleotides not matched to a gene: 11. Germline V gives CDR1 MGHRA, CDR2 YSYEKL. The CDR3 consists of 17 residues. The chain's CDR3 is CASSQEEATPGGTEAFF. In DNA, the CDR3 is TGCGCCAGCAGCCAAGAAGAAGCGACCCCAGGGGGCACTGAAGCTTTCTTT.

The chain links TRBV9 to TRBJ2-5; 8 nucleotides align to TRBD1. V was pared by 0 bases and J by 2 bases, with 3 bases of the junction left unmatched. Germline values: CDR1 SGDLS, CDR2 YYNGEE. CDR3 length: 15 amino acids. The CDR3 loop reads CASSVEGQDQETQYF. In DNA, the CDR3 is TGTGCCAGCAGCGTAGAGGGACAGGATCAAGAGACCCAGTACTTC.

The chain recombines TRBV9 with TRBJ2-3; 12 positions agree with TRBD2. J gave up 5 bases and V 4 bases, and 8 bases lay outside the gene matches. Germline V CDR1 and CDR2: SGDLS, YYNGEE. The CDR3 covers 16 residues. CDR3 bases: TGTGCCAGCAGCTCCTTTGCGACTAGCGGGGGAGATACGCAGTATTTT. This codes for CASSSFATSGGDTQYF.

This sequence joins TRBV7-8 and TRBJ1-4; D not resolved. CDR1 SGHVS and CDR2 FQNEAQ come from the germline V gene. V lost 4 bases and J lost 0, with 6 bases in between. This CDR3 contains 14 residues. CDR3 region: CASSSPATNEKLFF. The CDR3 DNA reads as TGTGCCAGCAGCTCCCCGGCAACTAATGAAAAACTGTTTTTT.

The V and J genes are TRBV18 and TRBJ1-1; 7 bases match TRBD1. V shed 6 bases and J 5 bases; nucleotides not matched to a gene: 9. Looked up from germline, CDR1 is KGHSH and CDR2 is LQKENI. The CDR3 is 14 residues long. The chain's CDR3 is CASSPLQGQTEAFF. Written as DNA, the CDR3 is TGTGCCAGCTCGCCCTTACAGGGGCAGACTGAAGCTTTCTTT.

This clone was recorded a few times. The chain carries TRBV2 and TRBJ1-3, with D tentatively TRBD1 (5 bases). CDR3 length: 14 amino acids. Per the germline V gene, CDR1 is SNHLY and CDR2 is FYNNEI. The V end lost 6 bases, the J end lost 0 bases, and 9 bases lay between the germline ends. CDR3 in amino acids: CASSGHLSGNTIYF. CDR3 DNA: TGTGCCAGCAGCGGACACCTCTCTGGAAACACCATATATTTT.

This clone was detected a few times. CDR3 DNA: TGTGCCAGCAGCTCTACTAGGGAGACCCAGTACTTC. Amino acid sequence: CASSSTRETQYF. V gene TRBV7-2 combines with J gene TRBJ2-5; TRBD2 is a possible D gene (5 bases). The CDR3 has 12 amino acids. V was shortened by 4 bases and J by 5 bases, with 8 bases between the two germline ends. CDR1 and CDR2 (germline): SGHTA, FQGNSA.

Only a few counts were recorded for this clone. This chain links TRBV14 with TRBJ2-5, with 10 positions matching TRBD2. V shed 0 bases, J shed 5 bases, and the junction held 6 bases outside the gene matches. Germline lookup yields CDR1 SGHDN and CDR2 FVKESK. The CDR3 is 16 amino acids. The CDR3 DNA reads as TGTGCCAGCAGCCAAGAAGCGGGAGGGCCCGGGGAGACCCAGTACTTC. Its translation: CASSQEAGGPGETQYF.

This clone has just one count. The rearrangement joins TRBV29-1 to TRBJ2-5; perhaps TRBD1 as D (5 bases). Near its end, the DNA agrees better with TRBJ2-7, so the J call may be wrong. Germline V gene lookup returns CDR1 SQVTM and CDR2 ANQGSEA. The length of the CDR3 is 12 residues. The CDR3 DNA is TGCAGCGTTGAGGGGCAGGCCTACGAGCAGTACTTC. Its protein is CSVEGQAYEQYF.

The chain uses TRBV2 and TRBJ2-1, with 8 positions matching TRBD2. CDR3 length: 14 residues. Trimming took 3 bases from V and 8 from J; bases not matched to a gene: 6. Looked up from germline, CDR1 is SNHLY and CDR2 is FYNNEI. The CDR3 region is CASSDRGGRDEQFF. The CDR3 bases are TGTGCCAGCAGTGATCGGGGGGGCCGGGATGAGCAGTTCTTC.

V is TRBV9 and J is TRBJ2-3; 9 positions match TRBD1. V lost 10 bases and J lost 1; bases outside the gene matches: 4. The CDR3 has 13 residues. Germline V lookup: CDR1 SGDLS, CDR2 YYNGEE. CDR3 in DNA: TGTGCCCTCGGGGACAGGGGCACAGATACGCAGTATTTT. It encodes CALGDRGTDTQYF.

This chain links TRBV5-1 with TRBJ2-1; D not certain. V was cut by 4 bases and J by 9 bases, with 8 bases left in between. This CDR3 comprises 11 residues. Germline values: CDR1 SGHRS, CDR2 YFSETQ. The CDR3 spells CASSETGEQFF. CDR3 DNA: TGCGCCAGCAGCGAGACGGGTGAGCAGTTCTTC.

The CDR3 nucleotides are TGTGCCAGCTCACCCGGTACGGGACTAGCGTCTGGCACAGATACGCAGTATTTT. Encoded protein: CASSPGTGLASGTDTQYF. The chain joins TRBV18 to TRBJ2-3; TRBD2 agrees at 10 bases. The germline gives CDR1 KGHSH, CDR2 LQKENI. The CDR3 is 18 amino acids. The trim removed 3 bases at V and 1 base at J, leaving 10 bases unmatched. The full variable domain, completed using reference TRBV18 and TRBJ2-3, is NAGVMQNPRHLVRRRGQEARLRCSPMKGHSHVYWYRQLPEEGLKFMVYLQKENIIDESGMPKERFSAEFPKEGPSILRIQQVVRGDSAAYFCASSPGTGLASGTDTQYFGPGTRLTVL.